This T cell receptor beta chain was found in a study of graft-versus-host responses after intestinal transplantation. About this clone: Its antigen is as yet unknown.

CDR3 size: 15 residues. The trim removed 4 bases at V and 5 bases at J, leaving 6 bases unmatched. Germline V CDR1 and CDR2: LGHNA, YNFKEQ. Generated by immunoSEQ multiplex PCR, the TCRdb table keeps only in-frame clones and is missing some. There are about 85,000 clones in the sample; roughly 80% occur only once, and 0.75% to 0.85% lies in the top ten. The origin of this receptor is a human donor who received an intestinal transplant. This specimen was unstimulated CD4+ T cells sorted from spleen or lymph node cells, taken before intestinal transplant. The chain is built from TRBV4-2 and TRBJ2-1, with 9 bases aligning to TRBD2. The CDR3 DNA is TGTGCCAGCAGCCCCCTGGCGGGAGGGCACAATGAGCAGTTCTTC. Protein: CASSPLAGGHNEQFF.